Shown below are 23 T cell receptor beta chains from a single sample sequenced in a study of blood T cells in healthy people across ages. Primers used in a second PCR of roughly 6 to 12 cycles were a sample-barcoded 5' primer and a J-beta primer mix. One entry per CDR3 protein results from TCRdb running MiXCR on the 5' RACE reads. The table has around 850,000 distinct CDR3 sequences, 35% to 40% seen once. The specimen sequenced was blood. The receptors originated from a man between 18 and 29 years old in good health.

This clonotype was found once. CDR3 protein: CASRPSGRSSYEQYF. The CDR3 DNA sequence: TGTGCCAGCAGGCCTAGCGGGCGGAGCTCCTACGAGCAGTACTTC. The rearrangement uses TRBV7-9 and TRBJ2-7, with TRBD2 identical over 8 bases. Trimming cost V 6 bases and J 0 bases; bases outside gene matches: 7. This CDR3 spans 15 amino acids. Germline V gene sequence: CDR1 SEHNR, CDR2 FQNEAQ (reference sequence).

Ten or more counts support this clonotype. The rearrangement links TRBV12-3 or TRBV12-4 to TRBJ1-2; TRBD1 matches 10 bases. This CDR3 spans 16 amino acids. The V and J ends lost 6 bases and 0 bases, in that order; junction bases with no gene match: 7. The CDR3 sequence is CASRRSGTGANYGYTF. The CDR3, as DNA: TGTGCCAGCAGACGTTCCGGGACAGGGGCTAACTATGGCTACACCTTC.

The sample holds a few counts of this clonotype. The chain couples TRBV3-1 to TRBJ2-7, with a weak D call TRBD2 (5 bases). Germline values: CDR1 LGHDT, CDR2 YNNKEL (reference sequence). This CDR3 is built from 15 residues. V dropped 4 bases and J dropped 4 bases, with 17 bases sitting between them. CDR3 sequence: CASSPTTPSGYEQYF. The CDR3 nucleotides are TGTGCCAGCAGCCCCACAACACCGTCGGGGTACGAGCAGTACTTC.

Ten or more counts support this clonotype. This sequence joins TRBV4-1 and TRBJ2-7; TRBD1 matches at 7 bases. CDR3 length equals 16 residues. V lost 4 bases, J lost 2 bases, and 11 bases stayed unmatched. Germline V gives CDR1 MGHRA, CDR2 YSYEKL. The CDR3 reads CASSPSLTGLTYEQYF. The CDR3 region has the DNA TGCGCCAGCAGCCCTTCCTTGACAGGGCTAACCTACGAGCAGTACTTC.

This clonotype has only a few counts. V and J are TRBV9 and TRBJ2-3; TRBD2 matches 8 bases. V shed 4 bases, J shed 5 bases, and the junction held 9 bases outside the gene matches. The CDR3 is 15 amino acids. Germline lookup yields CDR1 SGDLS and CDR2 YYNGEE. The CDR3 DNA reads TGTGCCAGCAGCCCCACGGCGGGGGGTAGAGATACGCAGTATTTT. Its translation: CASSPTAGGRDTQYF.

The chain uses TRBV12-3 or TRBV12-4 and TRBJ2-7; D unresolved. Between the trimmed V and J ends, which lost 2 bases and 7 bases, there was a span of 15 bases. This CDR3 comprises 14 residues. The CDR3 DNA sequence: TGTGCCAGCAGTTTAAAAACAGTTGACAATGAGCAGTACTTC. Its translation is CASSLKTVDNEQYF.

This clonotype was recorded at least ten times. This chain links TRBV4-1 with TRBJ2-5; D is possibly TRBD1 (5 bases). This CDR3 is built from 15 residues. The V gene's germline CDR1 is MGHRA and CDR2 YSYEKL. Trimming stripped 0 bases from V and 2 bases from J, with 10 bases between. The CDR3 DNA sequence: TGCGCCAGCAGCCAAGATCCAGGGTTGCAAGAGACCCAGTACTTC. Encoded protein: CASSQDPGLQETQYF.

This clonotype was seen more than once but under ten times. This rearrangement joins TRBV12-3 or TRBV12-4 to TRBJ2-3, with 10 nucleotides matching TRBD1. CDR3 size: 14 residues. Germline trimming cut 7 bases from V and 2 bases from J; bases unmatched to any gene: 3. The CDR3 spells CASTGTGVTDTQYF. The CDR3 DNA reads TGTGCCAGCACCGGGACAGGGGTCACAGATACGCAGTATTTT.

This clonotype was recorded a few times. The genes are TRBV4-2 and TRBJ1-1, with D possibly matching TRBD1 (5 bases). V lost 0 bases and J 11 bases, leaving 16 bases between the germline ends. Germline assignment: CDR1 LGHNA and CDR2 YNFKEQ. CDR3 length: 14 amino acids. CDR3 amino acids: CASSQEITKGRAFF. The CDR3 region has the DNA TGTGCCAGCAGCCAAGAGATTACGAAGGGGAGGGCTTTCTTT.

The chain links TRBV15 to TRBJ2-1, with D possibly matching TRBD2 (6 bases). Between the trimmed V and J ends, which lost 0 bases and 0 bases, there was a span of 12 bases. Germline CDR1 reads LNHNV; CDR2 reads YYDKDF (reference sequence). This CDR3 spans 17 amino acids. CDR3 region: CATSRDRIGGSYNEQFF. CDR3 bases: TGTGCCACCAGCAGAGACCGGATCGGGGGCTCCTACAATGAGCAGTTCTTC.

This clonotype showed up just a few times. CDR3 coding DNA: TGTGCCAGCAGCTTAGAACGGGTCAACAATGAGCAGTTCTTC. Protein product: CASSLERVNNEQFF. This rearrangement joins TRBV7-2 to TRBJ2-1, with unresolved D. V was trimmed by 1 base and J by 5 bases, leaving 9 bases between them. The length of the CDR3 is 14 residues. Germline CDR1 is SGHTA and CDR2 is FQGNSA.

This rearrangement joins TRBV9 to TRBJ2-1; D unclear. The V end was cut by 3 bases, the J end by 7 bases, with 11 bases between. The CDR3 contains 13 residues. Germline CDR1 reads SGDLS; CDR2 reads YYNGEE. Here the CDR3 DNA reads TGTGCCAGCAGCGGCGGTAGAGGAAATGAGCAGTTCTTC. Its protein is CASSGGRGNEQFF.

This clonotype was detected a few times. The chain carries TRBV9 and TRBJ2-7; TRBD1 matches at 9 bases. The CDR3 is made up of 16 amino acids. J was trimmed by 0 bases and V by 0 bases; bases with no gene match: 4. The germline gives CDR1 SGDLS, CDR2 YYNGEE. Here the CDR3 reads CASSVARDRDSYEQYF. The CDR3 DNA follows: TGTGCCAGCAGCGTAGCTAGGGACAGGGACTCCTACGAGCAGTACTTC.

This sequence joins TRBV7-9 and TRBJ2-7; 12 nucleotides align to TRBD2. With the DNA end fitting TRBJ2-1 better, the J assignment may be wrong. This CDR3 comprises 16 residues. Germline values: CDR1 SEHNR, CDR2 FQNEAQ (reference sequence). In nucleotides, the CDR3 is TGTGCCAGCAGCTGGACTAGCGGGGTGCCCTCCTACGAGCAGTTCTTC. This gives the protein CASSWTSGVPSYEQFF.

There are many counts of this clonotype. With a much larger clone just one base away, this may be a read error. The chain couples TRBV20-1 to TRBJ2-7; D is perhaps TRBD2 (5 bases). Germline V gene lookup returns CDR1 DFQATT and CDR2 SNEGSKA (reference sequence). The CDR3 spans 13 residues. V dropped 7 bases and J dropped 2 bases, with 15 bases sitting between them. The CDR3 region is CSGQGPGTYEQYF. The CDR3 region has the DNA TGCAGTGGCCAAGGTCCGGGAACCTACGAGCAGTACTTC.

The rearrangement uses TRBV14 and TRBJ1-1, with D possibly matching TRBD1 (6 bases). CDR1 and CDR2 (germline): SGHDN, FVKESK. CDR3 length: 13 residues. V was cut by 4 bases and J by 7 bases, with 13 bases left in between. The CDR3: CASSPGATGEAFF. As DNA, the CDR3 is TGTGCCAGCAGCCCAGGGGCAACGGGTGAAGCTTTCTTT.

The V gene is TRBV12-3 or TRBV12-4, the J gene TRBJ2-1; 7 positions agree with TRBD2. V shed 4 bases, J shed 8 bases, and the junction held 17 bases outside the gene matches. This CDR3 is 17 amino acids long. The CDR3 reads CASSSSSLTSEEDEQFF. As DNA, the CDR3 is TGTGCCAGCAGTTCGTCCTCCCTAACTAGCGAAGAAGATGAGCAGTTCTTC.

About this clonotype: This may arise from a read error, as a much more abundant clone is one base away. The CDR3 does not close with the conserved phenylalanine or tryptophan, likely indicating a read error. The chain uses TRBV5-1 and TRBJ2-1; possibly TRBD2 for D (7 bases). V was cut by 2 bases and J by 0 bases, with 9 bases left in between. The CDR3 runs to 15 residues. From germline, CDR1 is SGHRS and CDR2 YFSETQ. CDR3 sequence reads: CASSFGGLSYNEQFV. The CDR3 bases are TGCGCCAGCAGCTTCGGGGGGCTCTCCTACAATGAGCAGTTCGTC.

This clonotype was counted between two and nine times. The rearrangement links TRBV5-6 to TRBJ2-1, with unresolved D. The CDR3 consists of 12 residues. With 7 bases removed from V and 5 bases from J, the gap between germline ends came to 10 bases. The germline V gene has CDR1 SGHDT and CDR2 YYEEEE. In DNA, the CDR3 is TGTGCCAGCGGGATGACGGACAATGAGCAGTTCTTC. Its translation: CASGMTDNEQFF.

With respect to this clonotype: One end of the junction fails to match germline, which may point to a read error. The chain couples TRBV12-3 or TRBV12-4 to TRBJ1-6; TRBD1 is a possible D gene (6 bases). CDR3 length: 12 residues. As DNA, the CDR3 is TGTACCAGCCAGGGGCCCAATTCACCCCTCCACTTT. The encoded protein is CTSQGPNSPLHF.

The chain has TRBV5-1 and TRBJ1-1, with D possibly TRBD1 on 5 matching bases. This CDR3 is 14 amino acids long. Trimming took off 6 bases at V and 1 base at J, with 13 bases between the two ends. CDR1 SGHRS and CDR2 YFSETQ come from the germline V gene. The CDR3 bases are TGCGCCAGCACACCTTCAGGGAGGAACACTGAAGCTTTCTTT. This codes for CASTPSGRNTEAFF. Looking up the rest from reference TRBV5-1 and TRBJ1-1 gives the full variable domain: KAGVTQTPRYLIKTRGQQVTLSCSPISGHRSVSWYQQTPGQGLQFLFEYFSETQRNKGNFPGRFSGRQFSNSRSEMNVSTLELGDSALYLCASTPSGRNTEAFFGQGTRLTVV.

The chain has TRBV4-3 and TRBJ1-4; 7 bases are a match to TRBD1. The V and J ends lost 6 bases and 8 bases, in that order; junction bases with no gene match: 6. Germline lookup yields CDR1 LGHNA and CDR2 YSLEER. This CDR3 comprises 13 residues. The CDR3 DNA reads TGCGCCAGCAGAACAGACAGGGAGGAAAAACTGTTTTTT. Protein product: CASRTDREEKLFF.

The table lists this clonotype with many counts. The junction shows a germline mismatch at one end, possibly a read error. The chain uses TRBV7-9 and TRBJ2-3; 10 positions match TRBD2. Germline loops: CDR1 SEHNR, CDR2 FQNEAQ (reference sequence). The CDR3 spans 15 residues. CDR3 region: CASSLAGASTDTQYF. In DNA form, the CDR3 reads TGTGCCAGCAGCCTAGCGGGGGCTAGCACAGATACGCAGTATTTT.